Sequencing of this T cell receptor beta chain was carried out in a study of vaccination effects on CD4 cells after COVID-19. Clones were sequenced by immunoSEQ multiplex PCR, and TCRdb holds only the in-frame ones, with some missing. This repertoire shows tens of thousands of clones, approximately 72% found once; its top ten account for 35% to 40%. ViraFEST assay sequencing came after antigen-specific CD4+ T cells were expanded with viral peptide pools. At the end of around eleven days of culture, CD4+ T cells were isolated. Infection with SARS-CoV-2 occurred in the person between March and December 2020, and PCR confirmed it. The CDR3 extends over 14 amino acids. The V gene's germline CDR1 is SGHNT and CDR2 YYREEE (reference sequence). Trimming left V 1 base short and J 2 bases short, with 7 bases between. Comments on this clone: No antigen is known for it.

The input for sequencing was CD4+ T cells from PBMCs cultured with a peptide pool, taken before COVID-19 vaccination. This TCR was recovered from a human donor who had a prior SARS-CoV-2 infection. The genes are TRBV5-4 and TRBJ2-1; D not certain. The CDR3, as DNA: TGTGCCAGCAGCTTGATTAGTGCCTACAATGAGCAGTTCTTC. As protein: CASSLISAYNEQFF.